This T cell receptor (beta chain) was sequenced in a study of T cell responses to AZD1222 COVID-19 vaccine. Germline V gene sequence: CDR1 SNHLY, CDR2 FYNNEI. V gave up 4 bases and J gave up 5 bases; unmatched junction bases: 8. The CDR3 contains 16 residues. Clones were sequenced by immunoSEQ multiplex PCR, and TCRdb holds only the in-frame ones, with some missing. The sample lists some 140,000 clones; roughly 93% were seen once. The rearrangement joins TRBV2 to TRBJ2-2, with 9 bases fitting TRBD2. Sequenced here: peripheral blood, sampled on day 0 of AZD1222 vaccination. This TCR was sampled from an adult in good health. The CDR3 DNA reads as TGTGCCAGCAGTGCTATAAGCGGGGGGACGACCGGGGAGCTGTTTTTT. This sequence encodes CASSAISGGTTGELFF.